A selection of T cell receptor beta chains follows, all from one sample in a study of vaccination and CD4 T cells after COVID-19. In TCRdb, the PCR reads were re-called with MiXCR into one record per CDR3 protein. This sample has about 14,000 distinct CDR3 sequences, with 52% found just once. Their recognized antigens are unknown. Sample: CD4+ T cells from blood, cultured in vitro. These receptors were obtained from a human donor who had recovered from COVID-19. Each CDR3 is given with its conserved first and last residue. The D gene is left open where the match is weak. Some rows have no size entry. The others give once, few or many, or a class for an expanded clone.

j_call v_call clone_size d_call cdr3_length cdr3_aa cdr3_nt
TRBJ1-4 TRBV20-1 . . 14 CSATSTEGREKLFF TGCAGTGCAACCTCGACAGAAGGGCGTGAAAAACTGTTTTTT
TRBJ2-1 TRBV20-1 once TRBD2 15 CSAGTSGRADNEQFF TGCAGTGCGGGGACTAGCGGGAGGGCCGACAATGAGCAGTTCTTC
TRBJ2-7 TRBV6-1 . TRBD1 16 CASSPPGGSTFYEQYF TGTGCCAGCAGCCCTCCAGGGGGCTCCACATTTTACGAGCAGTACTTC
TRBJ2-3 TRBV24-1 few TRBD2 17 CATSETSGRLGGDTQYF TGTGCCACCAGCGAAACTAGCGGGAGGTTAGGGGGAGATACGCAGTATTTT
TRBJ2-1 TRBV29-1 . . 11 CSVERYNEQFF TGCAGCGTTGAACGTTACAATGAGCAGTTCTTC
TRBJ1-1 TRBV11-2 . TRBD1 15 CASSLRQGRFAEAFF TGTGCCAGCAGCTTGCGACAGGGGAGATTCGCTGAAGCTTTCTTT
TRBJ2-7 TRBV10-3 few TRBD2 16 CAISEASSGRTYEQYF TGTGCCATCAGTGAGGCTAGCAGCGGGAGGACCTACGAGCAGTACTTC
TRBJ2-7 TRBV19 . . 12 CASSIGPYEQYF TGTGCCAGTAGTATAGGACCTTACGAGCAGTACTTC
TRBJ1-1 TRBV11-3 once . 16 CASSAGAGSGNTEAFF TGTGCCAGCAGCGCCGGGGCAGGGAGTGGGAACACTGAAGCTTTCTTT
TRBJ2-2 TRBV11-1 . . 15 CASSSPPGDTGELFF TGTGCCAGCAGCTCCCCCCCGGGAGACACCGGGGAGCTGTTTTTT
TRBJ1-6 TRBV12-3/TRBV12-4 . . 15 CASSKSEVNNSPLHF TGTGCCAGCTCCAAGTCAGAAGTCAATAATTCACCCCTCCACTTT
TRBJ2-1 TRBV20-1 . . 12 CSPRSGSYEQFF TGCAGTCCTAGGAGTGGCTCCTATGAGCAGTTCTTC
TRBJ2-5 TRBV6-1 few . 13 CASSRDSQETQYF TGTGCCAGCAGCCGGGACTCTCAAGAGACCCAGTACTTC
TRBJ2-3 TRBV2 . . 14 CASSEALSTDTQYF TGTGCCAGCAGTGAAGCGCTTAGCACAGATACGCAGTATTTT
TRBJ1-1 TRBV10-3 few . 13 CAISVQGRAEAFF TGTGCCATCAGTGTGCAGGGACGGGCTGAAGCTTTCTTT
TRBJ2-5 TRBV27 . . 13 CASSFGAQETQYF TGTGCCAGCAGTTTTGGGGCCCAAGAGACCCAGTACTTC
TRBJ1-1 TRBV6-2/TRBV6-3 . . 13 CASSMGGYTEAFF TGTGCCAGCAGTATGGGGGGCTACACTGAAGCTTTCTTT
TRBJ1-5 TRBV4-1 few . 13 CASSQQGDQPQHF TGCGCCAGCAGCCAACAAGGCGATCAGCCCCAGCATTTT
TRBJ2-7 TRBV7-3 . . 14 CASSLNGGSYEQYF TGTGCCAGCAGCTTAAATGGCGGCTCCTACGAGCAGTACTTC
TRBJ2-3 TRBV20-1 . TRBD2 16 CSARPLAGGPPDTQYF TGCAGTGCTAGACCCCTAGCGGGAGGGCCGCCAGATACGCAGTATTTT
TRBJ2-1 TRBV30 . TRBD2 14 CAWSDGGRADGQFF TGTGCCTGGAGTGACGGCGGGAGGGCCGATGGGCAGTTCTTC
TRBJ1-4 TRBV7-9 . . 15 CASSRTVATNEKLFF TGTGCCAGCAGCCGGACAGTTGCAACTAATGAAAAACTGTTTTTT
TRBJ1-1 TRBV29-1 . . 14 CSSRAQGVDTEAFF TGCAGCTCACGAGCCCAGGGAGTCGACACTGAAGCTTTCTTT
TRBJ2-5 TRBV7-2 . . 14 CASTSTGTPETQYF TGTGCCAGCACCTCCACCGGGACTCCGGAGACCCAGTACTTC
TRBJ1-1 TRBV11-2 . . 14 CASSFSPGRTEAFF TGTGCCAGCAGCTTCTCCCCAGGGAGGACTGAAGCTTTCTTT
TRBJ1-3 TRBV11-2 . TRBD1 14 CASSLTQGASLPNF TGTGCCAGCAGCTTAACACAGGGGGCCTCTCTCCCTAATTTT
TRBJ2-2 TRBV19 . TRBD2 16 CASRPSVAGATGELFF TGTGCCAGTAGACCCTCCGTGGCGGGAGCTACCGGGGAGCTGTTTTTT
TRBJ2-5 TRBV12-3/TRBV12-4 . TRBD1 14 CASSIQTGQETQYF TGTGCCAGCAGTATCCAGACAGGGCAAGAGACCCAGTACTTC
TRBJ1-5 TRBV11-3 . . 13 CASSLGENQPQHF TGTGCCAGCAGCTTAGGGGAAAATCAGCCCCAGCATTTT
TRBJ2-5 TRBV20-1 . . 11 CSARQNRREYF TGCAGTGCTAGACAAAACCGAAGGGAGTACTTC
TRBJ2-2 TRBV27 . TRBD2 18 CASKPGTSGIGVTGELFF TGTGCCAGCAAACCCGGGACTAGCGGGATAGGGGTCACCGGGGAGCTGTTTTTT
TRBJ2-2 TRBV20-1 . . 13 CSARRDYTGELFF TGCAGTGCGCGCCGCGACTACACCGGGGAGCTGTTTTTT
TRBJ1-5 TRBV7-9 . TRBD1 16 CASSSGEGAGNQPQHF TGTGCCAGCAGCTCCGGCGAGGGGGCGGGCAATCAGCCCCAGCATTTT
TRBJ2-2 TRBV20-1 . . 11 CSATNTGGLFF TGCAGTGCCACCAACACCGGGGGGCTGTTTTTT
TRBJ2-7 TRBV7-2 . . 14 CASSSRASSYEQYF TGTGCCAGCAGCTCGAGGGCGAGCTCCTACGAGCAGTACTTC
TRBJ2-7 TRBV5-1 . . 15 CASSFTGLSFYEQYF TGCGCCAGCAGCTTCACGGGCCTAAGCTTCTACGAGCAGTACTTC
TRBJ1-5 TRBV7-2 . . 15 CASSLWQGMGQPQHF TGTGCCAGCAGCTTATGGCAGGGAATGGGTCAGCCCCAGCATTTT
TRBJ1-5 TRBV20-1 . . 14 CSASEGGRGQPQHF TGCAGTGCTAGTGAGGGGGGACGGGGTCAGCCCCAGCATTTT
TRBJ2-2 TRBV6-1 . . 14 CASSEGLWAGELFF TGTGCCAGCAGTGAGGGGCTATGGGCCGGGGAGCTGTTTTTT
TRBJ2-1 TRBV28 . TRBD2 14 CASSRPTSGNEQFF TGTGCCAGCAGTAGGCCGACTAGCGGCAATGAGCAGTTCTTC
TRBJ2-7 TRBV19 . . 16 CASSIRAGGSTYEQYF TGTGCCAGTAGTATAAGAGCCGGCGGATCGACCTACGAGCAGTACTTC
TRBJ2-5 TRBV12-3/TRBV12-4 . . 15 CASSLGFTGKETQYF TGTGCCAGCAGTTTAGGGTTCACGGGGAAAGAGACCCAGTACTTC
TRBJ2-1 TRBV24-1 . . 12 CATSLRGDEQFF TGTGCCACCAGCCTGCGGGGCGATGAGCAGTTCTTC
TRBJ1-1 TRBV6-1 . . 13 CASSEALRGEAFF TGTGCCAGCAGTGAAGCGCTTCGTGGAGAAGCTTTCTTT
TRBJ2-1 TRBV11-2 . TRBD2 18 CASSLGRTSGSSYNEQFF TGTGCCAGCAGCTTAGGTAGGACTAGCGGTAGCTCCTACAATGAGCAGTTCTTC
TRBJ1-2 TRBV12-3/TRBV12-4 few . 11 CASGTNYGYTF TGTGCCAGCGGAACTAACTATGGCTACACCTTC
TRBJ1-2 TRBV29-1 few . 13 CSVVSPGDYGYTF TGCAGCGTTGTATCCCCAGGTGACTATGGCTACACCTTC
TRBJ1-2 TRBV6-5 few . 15 CASSYSRQTHYGYTF TGTGCCAGCAGTTACTCTCGACAGACCCACTATGGCTACACCTTC
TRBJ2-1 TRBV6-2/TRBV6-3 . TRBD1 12 CASSDPGQGKFF TGTGCCAGCAGCGACCCGGGACAGGGGAAATTCTTC
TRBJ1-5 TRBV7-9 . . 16 CASSTSGPGGNQPQHF TGCGCCAGCAGCACCTCCGGGCCGGGGGGCAATCAGCCCCAGCATTTT
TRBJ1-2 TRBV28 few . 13 CASSFRPAPGYTF TGTGCCAGCAGTTTCCGGCCGGCCCCTGGCTACACCTTC
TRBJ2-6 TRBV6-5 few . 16 CASSSRFSAGANVLTF TGTGCCAGCAGTTCCCGATTTAGTGCTGGGGCCAACGTCCTGACTTTC
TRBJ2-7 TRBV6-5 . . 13 CASSSQAPYEQYF TGTGCCAGCAGTTCGCAGGCCCCCTACGAGCAGTACTTC
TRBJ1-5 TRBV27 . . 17 CASRMGESGYSNQPQHF TGTGCCAGCAGAATGGGGGAAAGTGGGTATAGCAATCAGCCCCAGCATTTT
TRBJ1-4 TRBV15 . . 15 CATSTRGTLNEKLFF TGTGCCACCAGCACTAGGGGGACACTCAATGAAAAACTGTTTTTT
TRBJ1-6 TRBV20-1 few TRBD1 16 CSAREDRGKRGSPLHF TGCAGTGCTAGAGAGGACAGGGGAAAACGGGGTTCACCCCTCCACTTT